This T cell receptor (beta chain) came from a study of control samples from healthy donors and cancer patients. The CDR3 covers 12 residues. Germline CDR1 and CDR2: ENHRY and SYGVKD. The V end was cut by 2 bases, the J end by 4 bases, with 5 bases between. Libraries were prepared by immunoSEQ multiplex PCR; TCRdb keeps only in-frame clonotypes and omits some of them. This table holds about 120,000 clones, roughly 91% found once. The chain joins TRBV10-3 to TRBJ2-5; D is undetermined. The TCR comes from a woman aged 70-85 years in good health. The sequenced material came from blood. In DNA, the CDR3 is TGTGCCATCAGTGAGACCGGAGAGACCCAGTACTTC. The encoded protein is CAISETGETQYF.